The 27 T cell receptor beta chains given below trace back to one sample, sequenced in a study of CD8 T cells in Susac syndrome. Reverse transcription of 0.5 to 1 ug RNA was performed with random hexamers. TCRdb processed the immunoSEQ multiplex PCR reads anew with MiXCR; each CDR3 protein has one entry. The profile shows some 110,000 distinct CDR3 sequences, 96% of them singletons. The sequencing sample was made of CD4+ T cells from PBMCs. These receptors were collected from a human donor with Susac syndrome.

The V gene is TRBV5-4, the J gene TRBJ2-1; possible D gene TRBD2, 5 bases. Trimming stripped 0 bases from V and 8 bases from J, with 15 bases between. The CDR3 has 15 amino acids. From germline, CDR1 is SGHNT and CDR2 YYREEE (reference sequence). CDR3 sequence: CASSLGGLAGYEQFF. CDR3 DNA sequence: TGTGCCAGCAGCTTGGGAGGTCTAGCCGGTTATGAGCAGTTCTTC.

This chain connects TRBV18 to TRBJ2-1, with 7 bases fitting TRBD1. The CDR3 is made up of 14 amino acids. After removal of 4 bases from V and 3 bases from J, the junction contained 3 bases not matched to a gene. The V gene's germline CDR1 is KGHSH and CDR2 LQKENI. The CDR3 DNA reads TGTGCCAGCTCACAGGACAGGCGCTACAATGAGCAGTTCTTC. The encoded protein is CASSQDRRYNEQFF.

This chain joins TRBV5-1 and TRBJ2-7, with 8 bases identical to TRBD2. V lost 2 bases and J lost 4; bases outside the gene matches: 8. The CDR3 length is 15 residues. The germline CDR1 and CDR2 sequences are SGHRS and YFSETQ. The DNA of the CDR3 is TGCGCCAGCAGCTTTACGGGAGGGCCATCATACGAGCAGTACTTC. Protein product: CASSFTGGPSYEQYF.

The chain recombines TRBV20-1 with TRBJ2-1; 10 nucleotides match TRBD1. Per the germline V gene, CDR1 is DFQATT and CDR2 is SNEGSKA (reference sequence). This CDR3 has 14 residues. The V gene end was trimmed by 7 bases and the J gene end by 8 bases; junction bases not matched to a gene: 11. The CDR3 bases are TGCAGTGGGGTACCGGGACAGGGGTCTGATGAGCAGTTCTTC. This gives the protein CSGVPGQGSDEQFF.

V gene TRBV4-2 combines with J gene TRBJ2-1; 8 bases map to TRBD2. This CDR3 region has 16 residues. Germline V lookup: CDR1 LGHNA, CDR2 YNFKEQ. Trimming at V came to 1 base and at J to 0 bases, leaving 2 bases not matched to a gene. This chain's CDR3 is CASSQVSGISYNEQFF. Here the CDR3 DNA reads TGTGCCAGCAGCCAAGTTAGCGGGATCTCCTACAATGAGCAGTTCTTC.

V usage is TRBV7-6 and J usage is TRBJ2-1; 12 bases match TRBD1. Germline V CDR1 and CDR2: SGHVS, FNYEAQ. V lost 2 bases and J lost 9; bases outside the gene matches: 5. The CDR3 has 15 residues. This chain's CDR3 is CASSLPGQGASEQFF. The CDR3, as DNA: TGTGCCAGCAGCTTACCGGGACAGGGGGCTAGTGAGCAGTTCTTC.

V is TRBV19 and J is TRBJ2-1, with D possibly matching TRBD1 (6 bases). Trimming cost V 10 bases and J 2 bases, with 18 bases left between them. CDR1 and CDR2 (germline): LNHDA, SQIVND (reference sequence). This CDR3 is 15 amino acids long. CDR3 sequence reads: CATSFRDTTYNEQFF. CDR3 coding DNA: TGTGCCACCAGTTTTCGGGACACAACCTACAATGAGCAGTTCTTC.

The J gene is TRBJ2-3, the V gene TRBV24-1; no clear D. The germline V gene encodes CDR1 KGHDR and CDR2 SFDVKD. Trimming left V 2 bases short and J 2 bases short, with 1 base between. The CDR3 extends over 12 amino acids. In DNA form, the CDR3 reads TGTGCCACCAGTGATTACACAGATACGCAGTATTTT. Residues: CATSDYTDTQYF.

The J gene is TRBJ2-7, the V gene TRBV7-9; D possibly uses TRBD1 or TRBD2 (5 bases each). The CDR3 is 13 residues long. V lost 4 bases and J lost 6, with 13 bases in between. Germline V gene data show CDR1 as SEHNR and CDR2 as FQNEAQ (reference sequence). CDR3 sequence reads: CASSSLGTVEQYF. The CDR3 DNA is TGTGCCAGCAGCTCCCTTGGGACGGTCGAGCAGTACTTC.

V gene TRBV29-1 combines with J gene TRBJ1-2; 7 nucleotides match TRBD1. The ends lost 3 bases at V and 4 bases at J; junction bases unmatched: 2. The CDR3 covers 12 residues. Germline-derived CDR1 and CDR2 are SQVTM and ANQGSEA. The CDR3 DNA reads as TGCAGCGTTGAGGGGGACAGCTATGGCTACACCTTC. This codes for CSVEGDSYGYTF.

The chain links TRBV6-1 to TRBJ1-5, with a possible D match to TRBD1 (5 bases). The CDR3 has 16 amino acids. In germline, CDR1 is MNHNS, CDR2 SASEGT. V was shortened by 8 bases and J by 6 bases, with 23 bases between the two germline ends. In DNA, the CDR3 is TGTGCCAGCTCCCTAAATCCCGGGGGTGCAACTCAGCCCCAGCATTTT. Protein sequence: CASSLNPGGATQPQHF.

The chain employs TRBV12-3 or TRBV12-4 and TRBJ2-1, with D possibly matching TRBD2 (5 bases). Trimming removed 3 bases at V and 5 bases at J, with 14 bases between. This CDR3 region has 15 residues. The CDR3 protein is CASSFSRGFHNEQFF. For the CDR3, the DNA is TGTGCCAGCAGTTTTTCACGGGGATTTCACAATGAGCAGTTCTTC.

The rearrangement joins TRBV20-1 to TRBJ2-1, with TRBD2 matching 8 bases. CDR1 is DFQATT and CDR2 is SNEGSKA in the germline V gene (reference sequence). Unmatched junction bases numbered 8, after V lost 3 bases and J lost 1 base. The CDR3 runs to 16 residues. The CDR3 spells CSASDAGLVSYNEQFF. CDR3 coding DNA: TGCAGTGCTAGTGACGCGGGACTAGTGTCCTACAATGAGCAGTTCTTC.

The genes are TRBV4-2 and TRBJ2-4; 14 bases are a match to TRBD2. Germline V gene lookup returns CDR1 LGHNA and CDR2 YNFKEQ. V lost 0 bases to trimming and J lost 5 bases; unmatched junction nucleotides: 15. The CDR3 covers 21 residues. The CDR3: CASSQDAPIGTSGSYQNIQYF. As DNA, the CDR3 is TGTGCCAGCAGCCAAGATGCCCCCATTGGGACTAGCGGGAGTTATCAAAACATTCAGTACTTC.

This clonotype was seen once. The chain couples TRBV5-1 to TRBJ2-7, with D possibly TRBD1 on 8 matching bases. CDR3 size: 16 residues. Trimming removed 4 bases from V and 4 bases from J, with 21 bases in between. Germline CDR1 and CDR2: SGHRS and YFSETQ. In nucleotides, the CDR3 is TGCGCCAGCAGCCCCGGACAGGGAGGGTGGACTTACGAGCAGTACTTC. This translates into CASSPGQGGWTYEQYF.

In nucleotides, the CDR3 is TGCGCCAGCAGCTTCAAGGGGCACACTGAAGCTTTCTTT. This sequence encodes CASSFKGHTEAFF. This chain links TRBV5-1 with TRBJ1-1, with D perhaps matching TRBD1 (5 bases). The V end lost 2 bases, the J end lost 3 bases, and 8 bases lay between the germline ends. CDR1 SGHRS and CDR2 YFSETQ come from the germline V gene. This CDR3 has 13 amino acids.

The chain couples TRBV20-1 to TRBJ2-1; D not resolved. Trimming shortened V by 5 bases and J by 0 bases, and 14 bases separated the two germline ends. CDR1 DFQATT and CDR2 SNEGSKA come from the germline V gene (reference sequence). The length of the CDR3 is 15 residues. DNA of the CDR3: TGCAGTGCTGCGCCTGGCGTTGGCTCCTACAATGAGCAGTTCTTC. Residues: CSAAPGVGSYNEQFF.

The V gene is TRBV29-1, the J gene TRBJ2-1, with D perhaps matching TRBD1 (5 bases). The CDR3 extends over 14 amino acids. The V end was cut by 4 bases, the J end by 2 bases, with 12 bases between. Looked up from germline, CDR1 is SQVTM and CDR2 is ANQGSEA. CDR3 in DNA: TGCAGCGTTGGGGAAGGGGCTACCTACAATGAGCAGTTCTTC. The encoded protein is CSVGEGATYNEQFF.

The V call is TRBV12-5, the J call TRBJ2-1, with D perhaps matching TRBD2 (6 bases). V was shortened by 0 bases and J by 0 bases, with 12 bases between the two germline ends. This CDR3 spans 17 amino acids. In germline, CDR1 is LGHNT, CDR2 FRNRAP. The CDR3 sequence: CASGLVRGRTSYNEQFF. The CDR3 nucleotides are TGTGCTAGTGGTTTGGTTAGAGGGAGGACCTCCTACAATGAGCAGTTCTTC.

V is TRBV4-1 and J is TRBJ2-7; D is uncertain. V gave up 4 bases and J gave up 3 bases, with 10 bases separating them. The CDR3 has 13 residues. CDR1 and CDR2 from the germline V gene are MGHRA and YSYEKL. CDR3 sequence reads: CASSPEMHYEQYF. CDR3 DNA sequence: TGCGCCAGCAGCCCGGAGATGCACTACGAGCAGTACTTC.

In its sample, this clonotype ranks as medium-sized (0.01 to 0.1%). The junction shows a germline mismatch at one end, possibly a read error. The chain is built from TRBV5-1 and TRBJ1-1; the D is unclear. The CDR3 has 11 amino acids. The V gene's germline CDR1 is SGHRS and CDR2 YFSETQ. CDR3 nucleotides: TGTGCCAGCAGCCTTAACACTGAAGCTTTCTTT. It specifies CASSLNTEAFF.

The chain has TRBV9 and TRBJ2-3, with D possibly called TRBD1 or TRBD2 (6 bases each). Germline assignment: CDR1 SGDLS and CDR2 YYNGEE. The V end lost 3 bases, the J end lost 5 bases, and 19 bases lay between the germline ends. CDR3 length: 16 residues. As DNA, the CDR3 is TGTGCCAGCAGCGCGTTAGGGGGGCAGGGAGGAGATACGCAGTATTTT. Protein sequence: CASSALGGQGGDTQYF.

The V gene is TRBV5-4, the J gene TRBJ1-2; 8 nucleotides line up with TRBD1. The CDR3 loop spans 15 amino acids. Germline CDR1 SGHNT, CDR2 YYREEE (reference sequence). V was pared by 1 base and J by 3 bases, with 5 bases of the junction left unmatched. CDR3 in amino acids: CASSLPQGADYGYTF. The CDR3 DNA follows: TGTGCCAGCAGCTTGCCGCAGGGGGCCGACTATGGCTACACCTTC.

This chain uses TRBV9 with TRBJ2-1; TRBD1 agrees at 7 bases. The CDR3 runs 17 residues. Germline CDR1 SGDLS, CDR2 YYNGEE. V shed 4 bases, J shed 5 bases, and the junction held 15 bases outside the gene matches. The CDR3 coding sequence is TGTGCCAGCAGCCTACCGAGGGGGCTTTCAGGAAACAATGAGCAGTTCTTC. Protein product: CASSLPRGLSGNNEQFF.

The V and J genes are TRBV20-1 and TRBJ2-1; possibly TRBD2 for D (5 bases). The CDR3 loop spans 15 amino acids. Per the germline V gene, CDR1 is DFQATT and CDR2 is SNEGSKA (reference sequence). Trimming pared 0 bases from V and 0 bases from J, leaving 9 bases between. CDR3 DNA: TGCAGTGCTAGAGAAGCGGCTATCTCCTACAATGAGCAGTTCTTC. Amino acids: CSAREAAISYNEQFF.

The V call is TRBV7-9, the J call TRBJ2-3, with TRBD1 matching over 8 bases. The V segment lost 11 bases and the J segment 2 bases; nucleotides outside the gene matches: 3. Looked up from germline, CDR1 is SEHNR and CDR2 is FQNEAQ (reference sequence). The length of the CDR3 is 12 residues. CDR3 DNA sequence: TGTGCCGGGACAGGAAACACAGATACGCAGTATTTT. Translated, it gives CAGTGNTDTQYF.

V and J are TRBV7-2 and TRBJ2-5, with 7 bases aligning to TRBD2. With V trimmed by 5 bases and J by 4 bases, 7 bases remained unmatched. This CDR3 has 14 amino acids. Germline loops: CDR1 SGHTA, CDR2 FQGNSA. CDR3 in amino acids: CASSPQTSRETQYF. DNA of the CDR3: TGTGCCAGCAGCCCCCAGACTAGCCGAGAGACCCAGTACTTC.